The rows below give T cell receptor beta chains drawn from one sample of a study of CXCR3-negative and CXCR3-positive naive CD8 T cells. Each CDR3 protein gets one entry in TCRdb, which reprocessed the 5' RACE reads and gives no DNA. Seen in this sample are over 70,000 distinct CDR3 sequences; the ten most common clones hold over 1.5%. Sequencing was performed on naive CXCR3- CD8+ T cells from blood. Receptors were obtained from a human donor in good health. Some clones in this sample may be carry-over from other donors' samples. Each CDR3 is given with its conserved first and last residue. The order of the fields is J gene, V gene, CDR3 protein.

>TRBJ2-7|TRBV3-1
CASSPGGRVSYEQYF
>TRBJ2-1|TRBV5-1
CASSSSGGVSYNEQFF
>TRBJ2-1|TRBV5-1
CASSLEGLGTGWHEQFF
>TRBJ1-1|TRBV7-2
CASSGARVSEAFF
>TRBJ1-1|TRBV4-3
CASSQDLGAGTEAFF
>TRBJ2-7|TRBV20-1
CSATGTEHEQYF
>TRBJ2-7|TRBV30
CAWRDNSYEQYF
>TRBJ2-3|TRBV10-3
CAISDLQGLSTDTQYF
>TRBJ2-4|TRBV6-2/TRBV6-3
CASESGQENVQYF
>TRBJ2-2|TRBV12-3/TRBV12-4
CASSLRLRGGELFF
>TRBJ2-1|TRBV29-1
CSVEATQALSDNEQFF
>TRBJ1-6|TRBV4-1
CASSQVSQRYNSPLHF
>TRBJ2-2|TRBV13
CASSLRDRGWSGELFF
>TRBJ2-7|TRBV7-9
CASSLSRGDEQYF
>TRBJ1-4|TRBV6-5
CASSAFGEGNEKLFF
>TRBJ2-1|TRBV28
CASSPDTYNEQFF
>TRBJ1-1|TRBV11-3
CATRDRGRDTEAFF
>TRBJ2-2|TRBV12-3/TRBV12-4
CARTLGKGGVTGELFF
>TRBJ2-3|TRBV6-6
CASSYRGEVTDTQYF
>TRBJ1-5|TRBV7-8
CASSFPGTQPQHF
>TRBJ2-2|TRBV12-3/TRBV12-4
CASSYLTGNTGELFF
>TRBJ1-2|TRBV29-1
CSVHSGQNNYGYTF
>TRBJ2-1|TRBV6-5
CASSFHGTKNEQFF
>TRBJ2-5|TRBV7-9
CASSPILGSTETQYF